The 22 T cell receptor beta chains presented below share a single source sample, sequenced in a study of blood T cell repertoires in COVID-19. Sequencing was performed with immunoSEQ multiplex PCR; in TCRdb, only in-frame clones are kept and a portion is missing. The top ten hold approximately 8.8% of the sample, which has 70,000 to 85,000 clones, roughly four fifths seen once. What was sequenced was peripheral blood. These receptors were obtained from a human donor in a cohort sampled during active COVID-19.

This chain joins TRBV7-2 and TRBJ2-1, with TRBD2 matching 9 bases. Germline V lookup: CDR1 SGHTA, CDR2 FQGNSA. V lost 0 bases and J lost 10; bases outside the gene matches: 10. The CDR3 has 16 residues. CDR3 DNA sequence: TGTGCCAGCAGCTTAGCAAGCGGGAGGAACTCCTTAGAGCAGTTCTTC. Its protein is CASSLASGRNSLEQFF.

The genes are TRBV5-1 and TRBJ2-1, with 13 positions matching TRBD2. CDR1 is SGHRS and CDR2 is YFSETQ in the germline V gene. The CDR3 loop spans 15 amino acids. With V trimmed by 7 bases and J by 7 bases, 8 bases remained unmatched. CDR3 in DNA: TGCGCCAGCGGAATGACTAGCGGGGGGAATAATGAGCAGTTCTTC. This encodes CASGMTSGGNNEQFF.

This chain uses TRBV6-6 with TRBJ1-1; a weak D match, TRBD1 (5 bases). CDR3 length equals 15 residues. Germline assignment: CDR1 MNHNY and CDR2 SVGAGI (reference sequence). V was cut by 4 bases and J by 3 bases, with 15 bases left in between. The CDR3, as DNA: TGTGCCAGCAGTTCCGAGGGGTCGGGGGACACTGAAGCTTTCTTT. Its protein product is CASSSEGSGDTEAFF.

This clone has only a few counts. The gene calls are TRBV7-2 and TRBJ2-3, with 9 bases identical to TRBD2. V shed 4 bases, J shed 6 bases, and the junction held 8 bases outside the gene matches. CDR1 is SGHTA and CDR2 is FQGNSA in the germline V gene. This CDR3 spans 15 amino acids. The chain's CDR3 is CASSYLAGRSDTQYF. CDR3 sequence (DNA): TGTGCCAGCAGCTATCTAGCGGGGCGGTCGGATACGCAGTATTTT.

The V gene is TRBV6-5, the J gene TRBJ1-4, with D tentatively TRBD1 (6 bases). The CDR3 is 15 amino acids. Germline V CDR1 and CDR2: MNHEY, SVGAGI. V was trimmed by 5 bases and J by 4 bases, leaving 14 bases between them. The CDR3 region has the DNA TGTGCCAGCAGTCGGGGGGGCGATGGTAATGAAAAACTGTTTTTT. This codes for CASSRGGDGNEKLFF.

The J gene is TRBJ2-7, the V gene TRBV28, with D possibly being TRBD2 (6 bases). Germline V gives CDR1 MDHEN, CDR2 SYDVKM. This CDR3 has 14 amino acids. V dropped 4 bases and J dropped 6 bases, with 16 bases sitting between them. The CDR3 is CASSSTLSTSEQYF. CDR3 sequence (DNA): TGTGCCAGCAGTTCCACCCTTTCGACTAGCGAGCAGTACTTC.

This chain joins TRBV2 and TRBJ2-7, with D tentatively TRBD2 (6 bases). Trimming took 7 bases from V and 3 from J, leaving 13 bases between them. The germline V gene encodes CDR1 SNHLY and CDR2 FYNNEI. The CDR3 is made up of 13 amino acids. Here the CDR3 reads CASISGLHYEQYF. DNA of the CDR3: TGTGCCAGCATTTCGGGACTTCACTACGAGCAGTACTTC.

This clone has only a few counts. The chain couples TRBV6-5 to TRBJ2-7, with D possibly being TRBD2 (6 bases). This CDR3 contains 15 residues. Germline CDR1 reads MNHEY; CDR2 reads SVGAGI. The germline V and J ends were trimmed by 2 bases and 5 bases, with 16 bases remaining between them. Here the CDR3 reads CASSYAASVEHEQYF. The CDR3 nucleotides are TGTGCCAGCAGTTACGCGGCTAGCGTCGAGCACGAGCAGTACTTC.

This chain connects TRBV7-8 to TRBJ1-1; 8 positions match TRBD1. V shed 5 bases, J shed 2 bases, and the junction held 10 bases outside the gene matches. CDR3 length: 16 residues. Germline CDR1 reads SGHVS; CDR2 reads FQNEAQ. In nucleotides, the CDR3 is TGTGCCAGCAGCCCCTCTGGGACAGGTTTTAACACTGAAGCTTTCTTT. Its translation is CASSPSGTGFNTEAFF.

CDR3 nucleotides: TGTGCCAGCAGTTTGGAGGGAACTGGAAACACCATATATTTT. It encodes CASSLEGTGNTIYF. The chain links TRBV28 to TRBJ1-3; D call uncertain. V lost 3 bases and J 2 bases, leaving 8 bases between the germline ends. The germline V gene has CDR1 MDHEN and CDR2 SYDVKM. The CDR3 totals 14 residues.

The rearrangement links TRBV30 to TRBJ2-1, with TRBD1 identical over 7 bases. Germline assignment: CDR1 GTSNPN and CDR2 SVGIG (reference sequence). The CDR3 runs to 14 residues. V lost 1 base, J lost 9 bases, and 9 bases stayed unmatched. CDR3: CAWSALTGNLEQFF. In nucleotides, the CDR3 is TGTGCCTGGAGTGCGTTGACAGGGAATCTTGAGCAGTTCTTC.

This rearrangement joins TRBV5-1 to TRBJ1-1; D perhaps matches TRBD1 (6 bases). This CDR3 is built from 14 residues. V dropped 4 bases and J dropped 4 bases, with 14 bases sitting between them. Germline CDR1 SGHRS, CDR2 YFSETQ. CDR3 nucleotide sequence: TGCGCCAGCAGCACACAGGGCGTCATCACTGAAGCTTTCTTT. Translated, it gives CASSTQGVITEAFF.

This clone has a single count. V gene TRBV18 combines with J gene TRBJ1-1; weak D call: TRBD1 (6 bases). The CDR3 is 12 amino acids. V was pared by 6 bases and J by 5 bases, with 10 bases between. CDR1 is KGHSH and CDR2 is LQKENI in the germline V gene. The CDR3 DNA follows: TGTGCCAGCTCTAGCCAGGGGACTGAAGCTTTCTTT. Translated: CASSSQGTEAFF.

This clone occurred a few times. The V and J genes are TRBV30 and TRBJ2-1; the match to TRBD1 covers 12 bases. This CDR3 is 14 amino acids long. After removal of 3 bases from V and 9 bases from J, the junction contained 6 bases not matched to a gene. Germline values: CDR1 GTSNPN, CDR2 SVGIG (reference sequence). CDR3: CAWSRDRGRGEQFF. The CDR3 DNA reads TGTGCCTGGAGCCGGGACAGGGGGCGAGGTGAGCAGTTCTTC.

The rearrangement uses TRBV7-9 and TRBJ2-2; D call uncertain. Deletions cut 4 bases from V and 0 bases from J, with 9 bases between. Germline loops: CDR1 SEHNR, CDR2 FQNEAQ (reference sequence). CDR3 length: 15 amino acids. The DNA for the CDR3 is TGTGCCAGCAGCTCCAGTAACGCGAACACCGGGGAGCTGTTTTTT. It translates to CASSSSNANTGELFF.

The chain combines TRBV27 with TRBJ2-5; 10 nucleotides line up with TRBD1. Per germline, CDR1 MNHEY and CDR2 SMNVEV (reference sequence). The V and J ends lost 8 bases and 4 bases, in that order; junction bases with no gene match: 13. This CDR3 has 16 residues. CDR3 sequence reads: CASSPRDRGLGETQYF. Written as DNA, the CDR3 is TGTGCCAGCTCCCCTCGTGACAGGGGGCTAGGAGAGACCCAGTACTTC.

CDR3 coding DNA: TGTGCCAGCAGCTTAGGGACAGCGTCGTACACCGGGGAGCTGTTTTTT. Translation gives CASSLGTASYTGELFF. The chain is built from TRBV7-8 and TRBJ2-2, with D possibly matching TRBD1 (6 bases). CDR3 size: 16 residues. Germline CDR1 SGHVS, CDR2 FQNEAQ. V gave up 1 base and J gave up 3 bases, with 12 bases separating them.

This clone came up once. The CDR3 coding sequence is TGTGCCAGCAGCATCAGGGGGATCACTGAAGCTTTCTTT. It translates to CASSIRGITEAFF. The rearrangement joins TRBV7-9 to TRBJ1-1, with 7 nucleotides matching TRBD1. CDR3 length: 13 residues. V was clipped by 5 bases and J by 4 bases; unmatched bases: 4. Germline V gives CDR1 SEHNR, CDR2 FQNEAQ (reference sequence).

J is TRBJ2-5 and V is TRBV5-1; TRBD2 is a possible D gene (6 bases). CDR3 size: 15 residues. V lost 3 bases and J lost 5, with 17 bases in between. In germline, CDR1 is SGHRS, CDR2 YFSETQ. This CDR3 reads CASSSQGSGSETQYF. Here the CDR3 DNA reads TGCGCCAGCAGCTCCCAAGGTAGCGGATCCGAGACCCAGTACTTC. Based on the CDR3 plus reference TRBV5-1 and TRBJ2-5, the full variable domain is KAGVTQTPRYLIKTRGQQVTLSCSPISGHRSVSWYQQTPGQGLQFLFEYFSETQRNKGNFPGRFSGRQFSNSRSEMNVSTLELGDSALYLCASSSQGSGSETQYFGPGTRLLVL.

The V call is TRBV19, the J call TRBJ2-1; 8 nucleotides match TRBD1. The ends lost 3 bases at V and 9 bases at J; junction bases unmatched: 10. The CDR3 extends over 15 amino acids. The V gene's germline CDR1 is LNHDA and CDR2 SQIVND (reference sequence). CDR3 DNA sequence: TGTGCCAGTAGTATCCCCGGGACAGGAGACGCTGAGCAGTTCTTC. Amino acids: CASSIPGTGDAEQFF. Based on the CDR3 plus reference TRBV19 and TRBJ2-1, the full variable domain is DGGITQSPKYLFRKEGQNVTLSCEQNLNHDAMYWYRQDPGQGLRLIYYSQIVNDFQKGDIAEGYSVSREKKESFPLTVTSAQKNPTAFYLCASSIPGTGDAEQFFGPGTRLTVL.

The chain combines TRBV5-1 with TRBJ2-1; D may be TRBD1 (5 bases). The germline gives CDR1 SGHRS, CDR2 YFSETQ. The CDR3 runs 14 residues. Trimming left V 0 bases short and J 7 bases short, with 11 bases between. The CDR3 DNA follows: TGCGCCAGCAGCTTGGGACAGCAAGGGAATGAGCAGTTCTTC. This gives the protein CASSLGQQGNEQFF.

The rearrangement joins TRBV18 to TRBJ2-3; TRBD2 matches at 9 bases. CDR3 length equals 16 residues. V lost 6 bases, J lost 5 bases, and 12 bases stayed unmatched. In germline, CDR1 is KGHSH, CDR2 LQKENI. The CDR3: CASSPLSGSGQDTQYF. In DNA, the CDR3 is TGTGCCAGCTCTCCCCTTAGCGGGAGCGGGCAAGATACGCAGTATTTT.